These 6 T cell receptor beta chains share one sample of origin, sequenced in a study of cytomegalovirus exposure and HLA in healthy donors (dated by TCRdb to about 2017). The library was obtained by the immunoSEQ multiplex PCR assay. A mixture of 60 forward primers for TCR Vbeta segments and 13 reverse primers for TCR Jbeta segments was used in the multiplex PCR. TCRdb took over this immuneACCESS table, retaining in-frame rearrangements with V and J assigned. Such tables are incomplete; in checked studies, under half of the missing clones stem from an unresolved V gene, and the remainder is unexplained. The sample contains roughly 160,000 clones, around 80% of them found a single time. The ten largest clonotypes hold 1% of the sample. Sequences were obtained from PBMCs. These receptors were obtained from a woman in her forties or fifties in good health and CMV-seropositive.

The chain carries TRBV6-1 and TRBJ1-5; TRBD1 aligns across 8 bases. Germline values: CDR1 MNHNS, CDR2 SASEGT. The J segment lost 0 bases and the V segment lost 1 base, leaving 8 bases of the junction unmatched. The CDR3 has 18 amino acids. The CDR3 sequence: CASSEEVTGEYSNQPQHF. The CDR3 nucleotides read TGTGCCAGCAGTGAAGAGGTGACAGGGGAATATAGCAATCAGCCCCAGCATTTT.

The chain has TRBV4-3 and TRBJ2-7, with D perhaps TRBD2 (6 bases). Trimming took off 0 bases at V and 2 bases at J, with 14 bases between the two ends. CDR3 length: 16 residues. Germline loops: CDR1 LGHNA, CDR2 YSLEER. CDR3 sequence (DNA): TGCGCCAGCAGCCAAGAATGGGGGGTCCGGACCTACGAGCAGTACTTC. Amino acid sequence: CASSQEWGVRTYEQYF.

The chain is built from TRBV27 and TRBJ2-1; D possibly corresponds to TRBD1 (5 bases). Germline V gene sequence: CDR1 MNHEY, CDR2 SMNVEV (reference sequence). This CDR3 spans 16 amino acids. The V end was cut by 4 bases, the J end by 2 bases, with 15 bases between. The CDR3 is CASSSGRGQAYNEQFF. CDR3 nucleotides: TGTGCCAGCAGTTCCGGCCGTGGACAAGCCTACAATGAGCAGTTCTTC.

The gene calls are TRBV14 and TRBJ1-4, with TRBD1 as a possible D gene (5 bases). The length of the CDR3 is 13 residues. Trimming took 4 bases from V and 5 from J, leaving 8 bases between them. Germline assignment: CDR1 SGHDN and CDR2 FVKESK. CDR3 in amino acids: CASSRQWNEKLFF. The CDR3 DNA sequence: TGTGCCAGCAGCCGACAGTGGAATGAAAAACTGTTTTTT.

This clone was recorded a few times. The chain is built from TRBV7-8 and TRBJ2-5; TRBD2 might be the D (5 bases). The end of the DNA aligns better with TRBJ2-7, so the J call may be wrong. This CDR3 region has 13 residues. Germline V gives CDR1 SGHVS, CDR2 FQNEAQ. Written as DNA, the CDR3 is TGTGCCAGCAGCTTCCGGGGAACCTACGAGCAGTACTTC. Translation: CASSFRGTYEQYF.

The J gene is TRBJ1-2, the V gene TRBV7-2; possible D gene TRBD1, 5 bases. V was cut by 6 bases and J by 4 bases, with 12 bases left in between. Germline V lookup: CDR1 SGHTA, CDR2 FQGNSA. CDR3 size: 13 residues. This CDR3 is CASSEPGVYGYTF. CDR3 nucleotides: TGTGCCAGCAGTGAACCGGGGGTCTATGGCTACACCTTC.